The 20 T cell receptor beta chains below all came from one sample that was sequenced in a study of blood T cells in healthy people across ages. PCR was performed a second time for about 6 to 11 cycles using a sample-barcoded 5' primer and a J-beta primer mix. TCRdb called the 5' RACE reads again in MiXCR, with one record for every CDR3 protein. The sample has around 1,900,000 distinct CDR3 sequences; about 39% are singletons. Sequencing used blood. The receptor source for this set is a human donor in good health.

This chain uses TRBV7-2 with TRBJ2-7; 10 bases are shared with TRBD2. Germline V CDR1 and CDR2: SGHTA, FQGNSA. There are 18 residues in the CDR3. V shed 0 bases, J shed 0 bases, and the junction held 8 bases outside the gene matches. This CDR3 reads CASSLALSGGPISYEQYF. In nucleotides, the CDR3 is TGTGCCAGCAGCTTAGCCCTTAGCGGGGGGCCTATCTCCTACGAGCAGTACTTC.

The chain has TRBV27 and TRBJ2-1, with TRBD2 as a possible D gene (6 bases). This CDR3 has 11 amino acids. Germline values: CDR1 MNHEY, CDR2 SMNVEV (reference sequence). The V gene lost 10 bases and the J gene lost 10 bases, with 14 bases spanning the gap. The CDR3: CAITVRGEQFF. DNA for the CDR3: TGTGCCATCACCGTCCGGGGGGAGCAGTTCTTC.

The chain carries TRBV12-3 or TRBV12-4 and TRBJ2-5; D unresolved. The length of the CDR3 is 14 residues. V lost 2 bases to trimming and J lost 2 bases, with 9 bases between them. The chain's CDR3 is CASSLSRRQETQYF. CDR3 in DNA: TGTGCCAGCAGTTTATCCCGAAGACAAGAGACCCAGTACTTC.

This clonotype has at least ten counts. The rearrangement links TRBV7-2 to TRBJ2-1; D gene unclear. This CDR3 is built from 13 residues. The V gene lost 6 bases and the J gene lost 0 bases, with 6 bases spanning the gap. Germline V gives CDR1 SGHTA, CDR2 FQGNSA. In DNA, the CDR3 is TGTGCCAGCAGTTTTACCTCCTACAATGAGCAGTTCTTC. Amino acids: CASSFTSYNEQFF.

This clonotype was observed a few times. The chain employs TRBV4-2 and TRBJ1-1; D is unclear. V shed 0 bases and J shed 5 bases, with 7 bases lying between them. Looked up from germline, CDR1 is LGHNA and CDR2 is YNFKEQ. This CDR3 is 13 amino acids long. The CDR3 DNA follows: TGTGCCAGCAGCCAAGATGCGGAAACTGAAGCTTTCTTT. Translated: CASSQDAETEAFF.

The chain recombines TRBV6-1 with TRBJ2-3; D gene unclear. Per germline, CDR1 MNHNS and CDR2 SASEGT. Between the trimmed V and J ends, which lost 7 bases and 0 bases, there was a span of 20 bases. The CDR3 covers 17 residues. The CDR3 is CASNPEVAGSSTDTQYF. CDR3 nucleotides: TGTGCCAGCAATCCCGAAGTGGCAGGCTCTAGCACAGATACGCAGTATTTT.

This clonotype was counted a few times. V gene TRBV5-1 combines with J gene TRBJ2-7; TRBD2 is a possible D gene (6 bases). The CDR3 is 15 amino acids. Looked up from germline, CDR1 is SGHRS and CDR2 is YFSETQ. V was clipped by 0 bases and J by 2 bases, with 12 bases between them. The CDR3 sequence: CASSLVDSGPYEQYF. As DNA, the CDR3 is TGCGCCAGCAGCTTGGTAGATAGCGGCCCCTACGAGCAGTACTTC.

This clonotype was detected a few times. The chain is built from TRBV28 and TRBJ2-5; 8 nucleotides align to TRBD2. Germline V gene lookup returns CDR1 MDHEN and CDR2 SYDVKM. With V trimmed by 10 bases and J by 5 bases, 9 bases remained unmatched. The CDR3 runs 13 residues. CDR3: CANIRGGEETQYF. The DNA of the CDR3 is TGTGCCAACATTCGGGGGGGCGAGGAGACCCAGTACTTC.

This clonotype has just a few counts. The chain recombines TRBV7-9 with TRBJ1-6; possibly TRBD1 for D (5 bases). The V end lost 3 bases, the J end lost 9 bases, and 15 bases lay between the germline ends. The length of the CDR3 is 15 residues. The germline V gene has CDR1 SEHNR and CDR2 FQNEAQ (reference sequence). CDR3 in DNA: TGTGCCAGCAGCTTTGTCAGGGTGGAGGCTTCACCCCTCCACTTT. This gives the protein CASSFVRVEASPLHF.

This clonotype was seen a few times. This rearrangement joins TRBV9 to TRBJ2-1; 9 bases map to TRBD2. The CDR3 consists of 19 residues. Looked up from germline, CDR1 is SGDLS and CDR2 is YYNGEE. After removal of 3 bases from V and 7 bases from J, the junction contained 20 bases not matched to a gene. The CDR3 DNA sequence: TGTGCCAGCAGCGCAGGTTCTTGGGCTGGCGGGGGGGCCGGGAATGAGCAGTTCTTC. Protein product: CASSAGSWAGGGAGNEQFF.

In DNA, the CDR3 is TGTGCCAGCAGCCACCCGACAGGAGTCTACGAGCAGTACTTC. Its protein is CASSHPTGVYEQYF. The chain recombines TRBV7-2 with TRBJ2-4; tentatively, D is TRBD1 (6 bases). The J call is uncertain, as TRBJ2-7 better fits the DNA end. This CDR3 has 14 amino acids. CDR1 is SGHTA and CDR2 is FQGNSA in the germline V gene.

The chain links TRBV29-1 to TRBJ2-1; D may be TRBD1 (5 bases). V lost 5 bases, J lost 10 bases, and 21 bases lay in between. The CDR3 covers 14 residues. Germline V gene sequence: CDR1 SQVTM, CDR2 ANQGSEA. CDR3 nucleotide sequence: TGCAGCGTTCTCCTCTTTAGGGGCAGGCACGAGCAGTTCTTC. Its protein is CSVLLFRGRHEQFF.

The rearrangement uses TRBV9 and TRBJ2-4; 9 nucleotides match TRBD1. Germline V gene lookup returns CDR1 SGDLS and CDR2 YYNGEE. Trimming at V came to 0 bases and at J to 13 bases, leaving 14 bases not matched to a gene. CDR3 size: 16 residues. The CDR3 sequence is CASSVGTGGSYNEQYF. The CDR3, as DNA: TGTGCCAGCAGCGTAGGAACAGGGGGCTCCTACAATGAGCAGTACTTC. Full variable domain (outside the CDR3, taken from reference TRBV9 and TRBJ2-4): DSGVTQTPKHLITATGQRVTLRCSPRSGDLSVYWYQQSLDQGLQFLIQYYNGEERAKGNILERFSAQQFPDLHSELNLSSLELGDSALYFCASSVGTGGSYNEQYFGAGTRLSVL.

A word on this clonotype: Since the CDR3 does not end with the conserved phenylalanine or tryptophan, this likely comes from a read error. The rearrangement links TRBV4-2 to TRBJ2-7; 8 nucleotides align to TRBD2. This CDR3 has 17 residues. Germline CDR1 LGHNA, CDR2 YNFKEQ. Trimming took 0 bases from V and 2 from J; bases not matched to a gene: 9. The CDR3 loop reads CASSQDGHTSGAYEQYL. The CDR3, as DNA: TGTGCCAGCAGCCAAGATGGTCACACTAGCGGAGCCTACGAGCAGTACCTC.

J is TRBJ2-5 and V is TRBV5-1; 8 bases match TRBD2. This CDR3 region has 15 residues. Germline CDR1 is SGHRS and CDR2 is YFSETQ. V shed 6 bases, J shed 7 bases, and the junction held 14 bases outside the gene matches. CDR3 nucleotides: TGCGCCAGCATCACACGGCCTGGACTAGCAGGGACCCAGTACTTC. This sequence encodes CASITRPGLAGTQYF. Full variable domain (missing parts from reference TRBV5-1 and TRBJ2-5): KAGVTQTPRYLIKTRGQQVTLSCSPISGHRSVSWYQQTPGQGLQFLFEYFSETQRNKGNFPGRFSGRQFSNSRSEMNVSTLELGDSALYLCASITRPGLAGTQYFGPGTRLLVL.

This rearrangement joins TRBV5-1 to TRBJ2-7; the D gene is possibly TRBD1 (5 bases). V lost 1 base, J lost 5 bases, and 16 bases lay in between. Germline loops: CDR1 SGHRS, CDR2 YFSETQ. The CDR3 spans 15 residues. The CDR3 DNA reads as TGCGCCAGCAGCTTGAGGGGATCCCCGTCCAACGAGCAGTACTTC. Residues: CASSLRGSPSNEQYF.

About this clonotype: Possible read error: a much larger clone is one base away. V and J are TRBV11-2 and TRBJ1-1; a possible D gene is TRBD1 (6 bases). Per the germline V gene, CDR1 is SGHAT and CDR2 is FQNNGV. V was clipped by 4 bases and J by 0 bases, with 9 bases between them. This CDR3 region has 14 residues. The CDR3 nucleotides read TGTGCCAGCAGCTGTGGACAGATGAACACTGAAGCTTTCTTT. Its protein is CASSCGQMNTEAFF.

Points on this clonotype: The junction does not match germline at one end; this may be a read error. This chain links TRBV28 with TRBJ2-7; 7 bases map to TRBD1. The CDR3 has 13 amino acids. CDR1 and CDR2 (germline): MDHEN, SYDVKM. The CDR3 loop is CASSLDRVNERYF. In DNA, the CDR3 is TGTGCCAGCAGCCTAGACAGGGTGAACGAGCGGTACTTC.

The V call is TRBV3-1, the J call TRBJ1-5, with 7 bases identical to TRBD1. V lost 1 base, J lost 9 bases, and 6 bases stayed unmatched. The CDR3 sequence is 14 residues long. Germline CDR1 is LGHDT and CDR2 is YNNKEL (reference sequence). As DNA, the CDR3 is TGTGCCAGCAGCCAAGGTCAGGGGGGAGCGCCCCAGCATTTT. Translating gives CASSQGQGGAPQHF.

The chain recombines TRBV5-1 with TRBJ2-4; TRBD1 might be the D (6 bases). Trimming stripped 2 bases from V and 8 bases from J, with 20 bases between. The CDR3 runs to 16 residues. Germline CDR1 reads SGHRS; CDR2 reads YFSETQ. Written as DNA, the CDR3 is TGCGCCAGCAGCTTTGGGCAGCTAAAGGGGGTGGACATTCAGTACTTC. This gives the protein CASSFGQLKGVDIQYF.